Presented here are 26 T cell receptor beta chains from one specimen sequenced in a study of regulatory T cells in long-lasting Graves disease. CDR3 regions were amplified by Arm-PCR using iRepertoire HTBI primers to build TCR beta libraries. Each CDR3 protein gets one entry after TCRdb re-called the multiplex PCR reads with MiXCR. The sample holds fewer than 400,000 distinct CDR3 sequences, roughly a fifth seen once. The time point was: persistent/refractory GD, antithyroid drugs over 5 years with positive TRAb. After RNA was extracted from PBMCs, the TCR library was made from it. The material sequenced was peripheral blood mononuclear cells (PBMCs), taken when the disease was refractory, from a patient treated with antithyroid drugs. The receptors were gathered from a female donor with Graves disease.

There are many counts of this clonotype. The gene calls are TRBV3-1 and TRBJ1-5, with TRBD1 matching over 9 bases. The germline V gene encodes CDR1 LGHDT and CDR2 YNNKEL (reference sequence). This CDR3 has 14 amino acids. The V segment lost 3 bases and the J segment 6 bases; nucleotides outside the gene matches: 3. CDR3 nucleotides: TGTGCCAGCAGCCAGGGACAGGGTGGTCAGCCCCAGCATTTT. It encodes CASSQGQGGQPQHF.

This clonotype was picked up a small number of times. The chain is built from TRBV6-2 or TRBV6-3 and TRBJ2-7; D remains ambiguous. The CDR3 runs to 14 residues. V lost 0 bases, J lost 1 base, and 7 bases lay in between. Germline lookup yields CDR1 MNHEY and CDR2 SVGEGT. Here the CDR3 reads CASSYSKGSYEQYF. Written as DNA, the CDR3 is TGTGCCAGCAGTTACTCGAAAGGGTCCTACGAGCAGTACTTC.

A word on this clonotype: A read error may explain this, as a much larger clone is one base away. The conserved closing phenylalanine or tryptophan is absent in this CDR3, likely reflecting a read error. The chain joins TRBV10-3 to TRBJ1-1; D remains unclear. In germline, CDR1 is ENHRY, CDR2 SYGVKD. The CDR3 is made up of 13 amino acids. V was cut by 7 bases and J by 3 bases, with 12 bases left in between. CDR3 DNA sequence: TGTGCCATCAAAACCGGGAGGGACACTGAAGCTTTCCTT. Its translation is CAIKTGRDTEAFL.

This clonotype appeared a few times. This sequence joins TRBV18 and TRBJ1-5, with 9 bases that match TRBD1. CDR1 and CDR2 (germline): KGHSH, LQKENI. The CDR3 runs 16 residues. V was clipped by 1 base and J by 0 bases; unmatched bases: 1. CDR3 bases: TGTGCCAGCTCACCACGACAGGGGGTTAGCAATCAGCCCCAGCATTTT. Translation gives CASSPRQGVSNQPQHF.

V and J are TRBV6-1 and TRBJ2-1; D remains ambiguous. CDR3 size: 14 residues. Trimming cost V 6 bases and J 2 bases, with 11 bases left between them. Germline V lookup: CDR1 MNHNS, CDR2 SASEGT. CDR3 in amino acids: CASSQPPTYNEQFF. CDR3 in DNA: TGTGCCAGCAGCCAGCCCCCGACCTACAATGAGCAGTTCTTC.

The genes are TRBV5-7 and TRBJ2-5, with 8 bases identical to TRBD1. TRBV5-7 is an open reading frame, and its role is uncertain. This CDR3 contains 15 residues. V gave up 4 bases and J gave up 4 bases; unmatched junction bases: 9. DNA for the CDR3: TGTGCCAGCAGCCACCGAGACAGGGGAGGAGAGACCCAGTACTTC. Its translation is CASSHRDRGGETQYF.

The V and J genes are TRBV27 and TRBJ2-2, with 9 nucleotides matching TRBD2. After removal of 6 bases from V and 7 bases from J, the junction contained 6 bases not matched to a gene. From germline, CDR1 is MNHEY and CDR2 SMNVEV (reference sequence). CDR3 length: 14 amino acids. The CDR3 DNA sequence: TGTGCCAGCAGGGCGGGGGGGCTCGTCGGGGAGCTGTTTTTT. The encoded protein is CASRAGGLVGELFF.

For this clonotype: A much larger clone differs from this one at a single base, so this may be a read error. The rearrangement uses TRBV12-3 or TRBV12-4 and TRBJ1-4; 9 nucleotides match TRBD1. The CDR3 covers 16 residues. The DNA of the CDR3 is TGTGCCTGCAGTTTAGGGGGGACAGGGACTAATGAAAAACTGTTTTTT. This translates into CACSLGGTGTNEKLFF.

This clonotype was seen only a few times. The chain carries TRBV14 and TRBJ1-1; the D gene is possibly TRBD1 (6 bases). The germline CDR1 and CDR2 sequences are SGHDN and FVKESK. Trimming shortened V by 1 base and J by 0 bases, and 9 bases separated the two germline ends. The CDR3 extends over 15 amino acids. CDR3 in DNA: TGTGCCAGCAGCCAAGTAACAGGGATGAACACTGAAGCTTTCTTT. The encoded protein is CASSQVTGMNTEAFF.

This clonotype was counted only a few times. The chain is built from TRBV3-1 and TRBJ1-6; D is unresolved. The CDR3 consists of 16 residues. Germline-derived CDR1 and CDR2 are LGHDT and YNNKEL (reference sequence). With 3 bases removed from V and 4 bases from J, the gap between germline ends came to 13 bases. In DNA, the CDR3 is TGTGCCAGCAGCCAGGGATTTGGGGATTATAATTCACCCCTCCACTTT. It yields the protein CASSQGFGDYNSPLHF. The whole variable domain, filled in from reference TRBV3-1 and TRBJ1-6, reads DTAVSQTPKYLVTQMGNDKSIKCEQNLGHDTMYWYKQDSKKFLKIMFSYNNKELIINETVPNRFSPKSPDKAHLNLHINSLELGDSAVYFCASSQGFGDYNSPLHFGNGTRLTVT.

This clonotype was counted between two and nine times. This chain connects TRBV6-2 or TRBV6-3 to TRBJ1-3; 10 nucleotides match TRBD1. With 6 bases clipped from V and 4 bases from J, the junction kept 9 bases outside the gene matches. The CDR3 totals 16 residues. The germline CDR1 and CDR2 sequences are MNHEY and SVGEGT. CDR3 residues: CASRSPGQGIGNTIYF. CDR3 DNA: TGTGCCAGCAGGTCTCCGGGACAGGGGATCGGAAACACCATATATTTT.

This clonotype was seen many times. The genes are TRBV6-5 and TRBJ1-6; D remains ambiguous. V dropped 0 bases and J dropped 9 bases, with 12 bases sitting between them. The length of the CDR3 is 15 residues. CDR1 MNHEY and CDR2 SVGAGI come from the germline V gene. Here the CDR3 DNA reads TGTGCCAGCAGTTACTCGGCCGGGTTCGGTTCACCCCTCCACTTT. This translates into CASSYSAGFGSPLHF.

Concerning this clonotype: Sequence at one end of the junction differs from germline and may be a read error. The V and J genes are TRBV11-2 and TRBJ2-4; possible D gene TRBD2, 6 bases. CDR1 SGHAT and CDR2 FQNNGV come from the germline V gene. The CDR3 consists of 14 residues. Here the CDR3 reads CASSQVEGLDIQYF. The CDR3 DNA reads as TGCGCCAGCAGCCAAGTGGAGGGGTTGGACATTCAGTACTTC.

This clonotype has ten or more counts. CDR3 sequence: CASSLGVWGWNQPQHF. The CDR3 DNA is TGTGCCAGCAGCTTAGGGGTATGGGGCTGGAATCAGCCCCAGCATTTT. The rearrangement joins TRBV7-8 to TRBJ1-5; D possibly corresponds to TRBD1 (5 bases). Trimming removed 1 base from V and 4 bases from J, with 14 bases in between. Germline V gives CDR1 SGHVS, CDR2 FQNEAQ. This CDR3 spans 16 amino acids.

Details on this clonotype: This likely traces to a read error, being one base from a far larger clone. J is TRBJ2-5 and V is TRBV6-2 or TRBV6-3; TRBD1 agrees at 10 bases. Germline V CDR1 and CDR2: MNHEY, SVGEGT. The CDR3 extends over 16 amino acids. Unmatched junction bases numbered 14, after V lost 6 bases and J lost 7 bases. The CDR3 spells CASSPTGGRGTPTQYF. CDR3 bases: TGTGCCAGCAGCCCGACAGGGGGCCGGGGCACCCCGACCCAGTACTTC.

This clonotype was picked up many times. V is TRBV20-1 and J is TRBJ2-7, with 7 bases identical to TRBD1. The CDR3 contains 14 residues. CDR1 and CDR2 from the germline V gene are DFQATT and SNEGSKA (reference sequence). V was clipped by 3 bases and J by 3 bases; unmatched bases: 8. CDR3 protein: CSASPLQGIYEQYF. Here the CDR3 DNA reads TGCAGTGCTAGTCCGTTACAGGGGATCTACGAGCAGTACTTC.

This clonotype has more than one count but fewer than ten. CDR3 in DNA: TGTGCCAGTAGTACCTCCCATTGGAACACTGAAGCTTTCTTT. Translating gives CASSTSHWNTEAFF. The chain recombines TRBV19 with TRBJ1-1; D is uncertain. V was shortened by 4 bases and J by 1 base, with 10 bases between the two germline ends. The V gene's germline CDR1 is LNHDA and CDR2 SQIVND (reference sequence). This CDR3 region has 14 residues.

This clonotype came up many times. The V call is TRBV14, the J call TRBJ1-2, with TRBD1 identical over 9 bases. Per germline, CDR1 SGHDN and CDR2 FVKESK. Trimming took 4 bases from V and 7 from J; bases not matched to a gene: 7. The CDR3 is made up of 14 amino acids. The CDR3 DNA follows: TGTGCCAGCAGCCCGGACAGGGGCGTTAGTGGCTACACCTTC. It translates to CASSPDRGVSGYTF.

This clonotype was detected ten times or more. The chain has TRBV12-5 and TRBJ2-7, with D perhaps matching TRBD1 (6 bases). CDR3 size: 13 residues. CDR1 and CDR2 from the germline V gene are LGHNT and FRNRAP. The V end lost 6 bases, the J end lost 7 bases, and 16 bases lay between the germline ends. CDR3 coding DNA: TGTGCTAGTGGACCAGGGGCACTACCGGAGCAGTACTTC. This translates into CASGPGALPEQYF. Complete variable domain (other parts from reference TRBV12-5 and TRBJ2-7): DARVTQTPRHKVTEMGQEVTMRCQPILGHNTVFWYRQTMMQGLELLAYFRNRAPLDDSGMPKDRFSAEMPDATLATLKIQPSEPRDSAVYFCASGPGALPEQYFGPGTRLTVT.

This clonotype was counted between two and nine times. The chain uses TRBV5-1 and TRBJ2-2, with D tentatively TRBD1 (5 bases). CDR3 length: 16 amino acids. The V end lost 4 bases, the J end lost 1 base, and 14 bases lay between the germline ends. Germline V gene data show CDR1 as SGHRS and CDR2 as YFSETQ. CDR3 sequence reads: CASSHRQTQNTGELFF. The CDR3 nucleotides read TGCGCCAGCAGCCATCGACAGACTCAGAACACCGGGGAGCTGTTTTTT.

The V and J genes are TRBV9 and TRBJ2-5; D not resolved. Trimming removed 9 bases from V and 0 bases from J, with 9 bases in between. Looked up from germline, CDR1 is SGDLS and CDR2 is YYNGEE. This CDR3 has 12 amino acids. This CDR3 is CANMRYQETQYF. In DNA form, the CDR3 reads TGTGCCAATATGAGGTACCAAGAGACCCAGTACTTC.

The gene calls are TRBV29-1 and TRBJ1-1, with TRBD1 as a possible D gene (5 bases). Looked up from germline, CDR1 is SQVTM and CDR2 is ANQGSEA. The CDR3 is made up of 13 amino acids. The V end was cut by 4 bases, the J end by 2 bases, with 11 bases between. CDR3 coding DNA: TGCAGCGTTGTTCGGGGCGGCAACACTGAAGCTTTCTTT. This gives the protein CSVVRGGNTEAFF.

At least ten counts were recorded for this clonotype. The rearrangement links TRBV3-1 to TRBJ2-2; TRBD1 agrees at 7 bases. There are 15 residues in the CDR3. Germline values: CDR1 LGHDT, CDR2 YNNKEL (reference sequence). J gave up 2 bases and V 5 bases, and 5 bases lay outside the gene matches. The CDR3 reads CASSFRQGNTGELFF. The CDR3 DNA reads as TGTGCCAGCAGCTTCCGACAGGGAAACACCGGGGAGCTGTTTTTT.

This clonotype was counted at least ten times. V usage is TRBV3-1 and J usage is TRBJ1-2, with D possibly being TRBD1 (6 bases). CDR3 size: 14 residues. CDR1 LGHDT and CDR2 YNNKEL come from the germline V gene (reference sequence). V lost 2 bases to trimming and J lost 7 bases, with 14 bases between them. DNA for the CDR3: TGTGCCAGCAGCCAACATCACAGGGAAGGTGGCTACACCTTC. Its translation: CASSQHHREGGYTF.

The rearrangement uses TRBV2 and TRBJ1-5, with TRBD1 as a possible D gene (5 bases). The CDR3 is 15 residues long. V lost 7 bases, J lost 0 bases, and 13 bases lay in between. CDR1 and CDR2 from the germline V gene are SNHLY and FYNNEI. CDR3 sequence reads: CASTGDGDSNQPQHF. The CDR3, as DNA: TGTGCCAGCACCGGGGACGGAGATAGCAATCAGCCCCAGCATTTT.

Concerning this clonotype: One end of the junction is discordant with germline, which a read error may explain. The rearrangement links TRBV12-3 or TRBV12-4 to TRBJ2-2; 8 nucleotides agree with TRBD1. The CDR3 is 15 residues long. CDR3 loop: CAGSFGTGNTGELFF. CDR3 bases: TGTGCCGGCAGTTTTGGGACAGGGAACACCGGGGAGCTGTTTTTT.